This T cell receptor beta chain was profiled in a study of cytomegalovirus exposure and HLA in healthy donors. The wider study: Prior work identified under 130 million unique TCR beta sequences in around 170 million T cells. Study observations and caveats: Analysis was performed later, and it showed HLA-associated TCR beta chains to be more clonally expanded than equally common others.

Vbeta (60) and Jbeta (13) primers were used in the PCR. Produced via immunoSEQ multiplex PCR; TCRdb's table is partial and in-frame only. The data hold about 150,000 clones, with 75% to 90% observed a single time. Among the donors, all were healthy bone marrow donors. Unrecorded immune exposures were likely, despite nominal health at sampling. The CDR3 loop spans 14 amino acids. V was cut by 3 bases and J by 5 bases, with 13 bases left in between. CDR1 MGHRA and CDR2 YSYEKL come from the germline V gene. Of note for this clone: Its antigen remains unidentified.

The chain uses TRBV4-1 and TRBJ1-1, with a tentative D call TRBD1 (5 bases). This receptor was identified in a woman between 18 and 30 years old in good health and CMV-seronegative. What was sequenced was PBMCs. The CDR3 is CASSQPWKGTEAFF. In nucleotides, the CDR3 is TGCGCCAGCAGCCAGCCTTGGAAGGGGACTGAAGCTTTCTTT.